This T cell receptor (beta chain) was identified during a study of cytomegalovirus exposure and HLA in healthy donors. Profiled with immunoSEQ multiplex PCR; TCRdb holds only in-frame clones, not every one. The table has tens of thousands of clones, about 94% seen once. The V end lost 4 bases, the J end lost 2 bases, and 18 bases lay between the germline ends. CDR3 length: 16 amino acids. CDR1 is SGHRS and CDR2 is YFSETQ in the germline V gene. Material: PBMCs. V and J are TRBV5-1 and TRBJ1-1; D perhaps matches TRBD1 (6 bases). The source is a woman under 40 in good health and CMV-seropositive. The CDR3 DNA is TGCGCCAGCAGCGACGGGACATTTCGTCCCAACACTGAAGCTTTCTTT. Translating it yields CASSDGTFRPNTEAFF.